This T cell receptor beta chain was identified during a study of T cell changes during pregnancy in multiple sclerosis. Assay used: immunoSEQ multiplex PCR; TCRdb lists only in-frame clones, some missing. The sample has tens of thousands of clones, around 90% seen once. The CDR3 totals 14 residues. The germline V gene has CDR1 KGHSH and CDR2 LQKENI. Deletions cut 3 bases from V and 2 bases from J, with 11 bases between. The TCR comes from a female donor in good health, enrolled as a control in a pregnancy study. Sequencing used CD4+ T cells from peripheral blood mononuclear cells, obtained in the first trimester of pregnancy. V gene TRBV18 combines with J gene TRBJ2-7, with D possibly matching TRBD1 (6 bases). CDR3 loop: CASSPDTGTYEQYF. The CDR3 DNA follows: TGTGCCAGCTCACCCGATACAGGGACCTACGAGCAGTACTTC. The complete variable domain, with remaining parts taken from reference TRBV18 and TRBJ2-7, reads NAGVMQNPRHLVRRRGQEARLRCSPMKGHSHVYWYRQLPEEGLKFMVYLQKENIIDESGMPKERFSAEFPKEGPSILRIQQVVRGDSAAYFCASSPDTGTYEQYFGPGTRLTVT.